The 22 T cell receptor beta chains below were found in one sample sequenced in a study of cytomegalovirus exposure and HLA in healthy donors. PCR involved 60 Vbeta and 13 Jbeta primers. Method: immunoSEQ multiplex PCR; TCRdb's copy keeps in-frame clones and lacks some. The repertoire has under 200,000 clones, roughly 77% of them found once; the top ten carry about 3%. The sequencing input was PBMCs. These receptors were taken from a man aged 35-49 years in good health and CMV-seropositive.

The chain recombines TRBV6-1 with TRBJ2-7, with D possibly being TRBD1 (6 bases). Germline values: CDR1 MNHNS, CDR2 SASEGT. This CDR3 comprises 13 residues. Trimming left V 4 bases short and J 6 bases short, with 13 bases between. The CDR3 DNA follows: TGTGCCAGCAGTGTACAGGGTACCGGCGAGCAGTACTTC. It yields the protein CASSVQGTGEQYF.

CDR3 protein: CASSPPGGFTDTQYF. In DNA form, the CDR3 reads TGTGCCAGCAGCCCACCGGGGGGATTCACAGATACGCAGTATTTT. The chain has TRBV9 and TRBJ2-3, with TRBD2 identical over 7 bases. Germline trimming cut 4 bases from V and 2 bases from J; bases unmatched to any gene: 7. Germline assignment: CDR1 SGDLS and CDR2 YYNGEE. The CDR3 runs to 15 residues.

The V gene is TRBV7-9, the J gene TRBJ1-1; 7 bases are a match to TRBD1. The CDR3 contains 13 residues. J was trimmed by 8 bases and V by 2 bases; bases with no gene match: 5. The germline V gene encodes CDR1 SEHNR and CDR2 FQNEAQ (reference sequence). The CDR3 protein is CASSLQTGEEAFF. The CDR3 DNA reads TGTGCCAGCAGCTTACAAACAGGGGAGGAAGCTTTCTTT.

The V and J genes are TRBV9 and TRBJ2-1, with 11 bases lining up with TRBD2. V shed 0 bases, J shed 4 bases, and the junction held 6 bases outside the gene matches. This CDR3 has 17 residues. CDR1 is SGDLS, CDR2 YYNGEE, per germline. CDR3 sequence reads: CASSVAIGTSGYNEQFF. CDR3 in DNA: TGTGCCAGCAGCGTAGCCATCGGGACTAGCGGATACAATGAGCAGTTCTTC.

This clone was recorded only once. This chain's CDR3 is CASSSDRGQGEQFF. In DNA, the CDR3 is TGTGCCAGCAGCTCGGACAGGGGGCAGGGTGAGCAGTTCTTC. The chain employs TRBV7-2 and TRBJ2-1; TRBD1 agrees at 11 bases. There are 14 residues in the CDR3. The V segment lost 4 bases and the J segment 9 bases; nucleotides outside the gene matches: 5. Germline-derived CDR1 and CDR2 are SGHTA and FQGNSA.

The gene calls are TRBV4-3 and TRBJ2-1; 9 nucleotides match TRBD1. Germline values: CDR1 LGHNA, CDR2 YSLEER. This CDR3 has 14 amino acids. Trimming removed 6 bases from V and 4 bases from J; junction bases left unmatched: 4. Written as DNA, the CDR3 is TGCGCCAGCAGTGGGACAGGGTATTACAATGAGCAGTTCTTC. Its translation: CASSGTGYYNEQFF.

This chain connects TRBV7-9 to TRBJ2-2; maybe TRBD1 (6 bases). The CDR3 totals 15 residues. V dropped 7 bases and J dropped 1 base, with 13 bases sitting between them. Per germline, CDR1 SEHNR and CDR2 FQNEAQ (reference sequence). CDR3 nucleotide sequence: TGTGCCAGCACCGAAACAGGGCGGAACACCGGGGAGCTGTTTTTT. It is translated as CASTETGRNTGELFF.

The chain uses TRBV5-1 and TRBJ2-5, with 14 bases aligning to TRBD2. The J call may be in error: the DNA end matches TRBJ2-7 better. The CDR3 totals 16 residues. Germline CDR1 reads SGHRS; CDR2 reads YFSETQ. This CDR3 reads CASSASGTSGSYEQYF. Here the CDR3 DNA reads TGCGCCAGCAGCGCCTCCGGGACTAGCGGGAGTTACGAGCAGTACTTC.

The chain combines TRBV7-9 with TRBJ2-2; 9 bases match TRBD1. The CDR3 length is 17 residues. Trimming at V came to 1 base and at J to 0 bases, leaving 3 bases not matched to a gene. Looked up from germline, CDR1 is SEHNR and CDR2 is FQNEAQ (reference sequence). The CDR3 loop reads CASSLGDRVSNTGELFF. The DNA for the CDR3 is TGTGCCAGCAGCTTAGGGGACAGGGTCTCGAACACCGGGGAGCTGTTTTTT.

This chain connects TRBV11-2 to TRBJ2-7, with 13 positions matching TRBD2. Trimming cost V 0 bases and J 4 bases; bases outside gene matches: 3. CDR3 size: 16 residues. CDR1 and CDR2 from the germline V gene are SGHAT and FQNNGV. The CDR3 nucleotides are TGTGCCAGCAGCTTAGAACGGACTAGCGGGAGTTACGAGCAGTACTTC. This codes for CASSLERTSGSYEQYF.

V usage is TRBV27 and J usage is TRBJ2-1; D possibly corresponds to TRBD2 (6 bases). The CDR3 is 13 residues long. The V gene lost 3 bases and the J gene lost 5 bases, with 8 bases spanning the gap. Per germline, CDR1 MNHEY and CDR2 SMNVEV (reference sequence). The CDR3 region has the DNA TGTGCCAGCAGTTTTGCGGGGCACAATGAGCAGTTCTTC. It is translated as CASSFAGHNEQFF.

The CDR3 DNA reads TGTGCCACCAGCAGTTCCAGGGGGAACGAGCAGTACTTC. Encoded protein: CATSSSRGNEQYF. The chain has TRBV15 and TRBJ2-7, with 7 bases identical to TRBD1. Trimming cost V 3 bases and J 5 bases; bases outside gene matches: 4. The CDR3 has 13 residues. The germline V gene encodes CDR1 LNHNV and CDR2 YYDKDF (reference sequence).

This chain joins TRBV6-1 and TRBJ2-3, with D possibly matching TRBD2 (5 bases). Between the trimmed V and J ends, which lost 0 bases and 0 bases, there was a span of 16 bases. Germline CDR1 MNHNS, CDR2 SASEGT. CDR3 size: 18 residues. The CDR3 nucleotides read TGTGCCAGCAGTGAAGCCATCGGCGGGCACCTAAGCACAGATACGCAGTATTTT. Its translation is CASSEAIGGHLSTDTQYF.

The genes are TRBV5-4 and TRBJ1-5, with no clear D. The CDR3 loop spans 13 amino acids. The germline V and J ends were trimmed by 3 bases and 5 bases, with 9 bases remaining between them. The germline V gene encodes CDR1 SGHNT and CDR2 YYREEE (reference sequence). Here the CDR3 reads CASSSGVDQPQHF. As DNA, the CDR3 is TGTGCCAGCAGCTCGGGAGTGGATCAGCCCCAGCATTTT. The full variable domain, its missing parts supplied by reference TRBV5-4 and TRBJ1-5, is ETGVTQSPTHLIKTRGQQVTLRCSSQSGHNTVSWYQQALGQGPQFIFQYYREEENGRGNFPPRFSGLQFPNYSSELNVNALELDDSALYLCASSSGVDQPQHFGDGTRLSIL.

This clone appeared once. The chain employs TRBV4-2 and TRBJ2-5, with 8 positions matching TRBD2. The V gene end was trimmed by 1 base and the J gene end by 5 bases; junction bases not matched to a gene: 3. The CDR3 is 14 residues long. CDR1 and CDR2 (germline): LGHNA, YNFKEQ. CDR3 nucleotide sequence: TGTGCCAGCAGCCAAGGGACTAGCCGGGAGACCCAGTACTTC. Amino acid sequence: CASSQGTSRETQYF.

The chain joins TRBV28 to TRBJ2-7, with D uncertain. V lost 1 base, J lost 2 bases, and 9 bases lay in between. Germline V gene lookup returns CDR1 MDHEN and CDR2 SYDVKM. This CDR3 is built from 14 residues. The CDR3 DNA reads TGTGCCAGCAGTTTATTCCGCGGAGCCTACGAGCAGTACTTC. As protein: CASSLFRGAYEQYF.

The CDR3 bases are TGTGCCAGCACGAACAGGGCTAATTCACCCCTCCACTTT. The encoded protein is CASTNRANSPLHF. V and J are TRBV2 and TRBJ1-6, with D possibly TRBD1 on 6 matching bases. Germline V CDR1 and CDR2: SNHLY, FYNNEI. The CDR3 sequence is 13 residues long. V was cut by 7 bases and J by 6 bases, with 10 bases left in between.

Only one count was recorded for this clone. V usage is TRBV7-9 and J usage is TRBJ1-2; TRBD1 is a possible D gene (5 bases). CDR1 is SEHNR, CDR2 FQNEAQ, per germline (reference sequence). The CDR3 runs to 14 residues. V shed 4 bases and J shed 4 bases, with 13 bases lying between them. CDR3 bases: TGTGCCAGCAGCTCTCGAGATAGGGGCTATGGCTACACCTTC. This gives the protein CASSSRDRGYGYTF. The full variable domain, completed using reference TRBV7-9 and TRBJ1-2, is DTGVSQNPRHKITKRGQNVTFRCDPISEHNRLYWYRQTLGQGPEFLTYFQNEAQLEKSRLLSDRFSAERPKGSFSTLEIQRTEQGDSAMYLCASSSRDRGYGYTFGSGTRLTVV.

The CDR3 is CASSEYGGYTGELFF. Here the CDR3 DNA reads TGTGCCAGCAGTGAATACGGGGGGTACACCGGGGAGCTGTTTTTT. This rearrangement joins TRBV25-1 to TRBJ2-2; 7 bases line up with TRBD2. The junction had 1 base not matched to a gene; V was cut back by 0 bases and J by 3 bases. This CDR3 has 15 residues. Germline CDR1 MGHDK, CDR2 SYGVNS.

This clone has only a few counts. The chain couples TRBV7-9 to TRBJ2-1; maybe TRBD2 (5 bases). With 1 base removed from V and 11 bases from J, the gap between germline ends came to 9 bases. CDR1 is SEHNR, CDR2 FQNEAQ, per germline (reference sequence). The CDR3 loop spans 12 amino acids. Here the CDR3 reads CASSLEGSKQFF. The CDR3 nucleotides are TGTGCCAGCAGCTTAGAAGGGAGTAAGCAGTTCTTC.

A note on this clone: The same CDR3 also results from other DNA sequences found in this sample. The chain has TRBV5-6 and TRBJ2-3; TRBD2 matches at 8 bases. This CDR3 spans 16 amino acids. CDR1 is SGHDT, CDR2 YYEEEE, per germline. With V trimmed by 4 bases and J by 4 bases, 11 bases remained unmatched. DNA of the CDR3: TGTGCCAGCAGCCCCGGACTAGCTGGGGGTTCAGATACGCAGTATTTT. Its translation is CASSPGLAGGSDTQYF.

This clone came up a few times. This rearrangement joins TRBV9 to TRBJ2-3; the match to TRBD2 covers 7 bases. Per germline, CDR1 SGDLS and CDR2 YYNGEE. This CDR3 spans 16 amino acids. Trimming removed 1 base from V and 0 bases from J; junction bases left unmatched: 5. CDR3 bases: TGTGCCAGCAGCGTAATGGGAGGGGCTAGCACAGATACGCAGTATTTT. Protein sequence: CASSVMGGASTDTQYF.